This T cell receptor (beta chain) was retrieved from a study of blood T cell repertoires in COVID-19. At the level of the study: Donors in the United States, Italy and Spain gave samples during acute or convalescent COVID-19. T cells, B-cell-depleted T cells, or PBMCs provided the cDNA or gDNA that served as material.

In the authors' methods: Counts of nucleated cells, estimated from reference gene primer amplification, were obtained. Libraries were prepared by immunoSEQ multiplex PCR; TCRdb keeps only in-frame clonotypes and omits some of them. V and J calls and clone size are copied from that table; D and trimming were computed from the DNA. Of 300,000 to 350,000 clones detected, under 95% appear once; the ten largest clones hold around 3.5%. V dropped 6 bases and J dropped 5; count of bases not matched to a gene: 20. Per the germline V gene, CDR1 is LNHDA and CDR2 is SQIVND (reference sequence). This CDR3 is 19 amino acids long.

The receptor comes from a woman aged 18-35 years who had recovered from COVID-19. This chain links TRBV19 with TRBJ2-3; 10 bases map to TRBD2. The sample comprised peripheral blood. CDR3 sequence reads: CASRGEGAKAGGPRDTQYF. The CDR3 coding sequence is TGTGCCAGTAGGGGAGAGGGGGCAAAAGCGGGAGGGCCAAGAGATACGCAGTATTTT.